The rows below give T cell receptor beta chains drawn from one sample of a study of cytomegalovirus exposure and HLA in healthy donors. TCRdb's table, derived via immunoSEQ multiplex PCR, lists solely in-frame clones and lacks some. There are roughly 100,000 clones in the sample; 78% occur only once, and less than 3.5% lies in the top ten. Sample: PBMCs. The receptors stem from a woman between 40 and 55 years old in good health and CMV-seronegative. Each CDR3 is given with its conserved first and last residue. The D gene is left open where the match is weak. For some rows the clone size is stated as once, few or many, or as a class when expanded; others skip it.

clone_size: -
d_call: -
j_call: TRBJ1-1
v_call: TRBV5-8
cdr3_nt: TGTGCCAGCAGCTTAAGGATGTCAGGGAGGTTGGACACTGAAGCTTTCTTT
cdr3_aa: CASSLRMSGRLDTEAFF

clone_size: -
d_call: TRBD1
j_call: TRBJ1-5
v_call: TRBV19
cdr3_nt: TGTGCCAGTAGTGTGGGGACAGGGGGCAATCAGCCCCAGCATTTT
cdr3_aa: CASSVGTGGNQPQHF

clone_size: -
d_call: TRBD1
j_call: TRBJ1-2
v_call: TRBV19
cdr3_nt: TGTGCCAGTAGTATAAAGTCCCCAGGGGGCGTCGGCTACACCTTC
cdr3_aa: CASSIKSPGGVGYTF

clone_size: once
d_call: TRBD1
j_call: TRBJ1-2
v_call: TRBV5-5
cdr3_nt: TGTGCCAGCAGCTTGGAGGGACAGGGGGCGCCTGGCTACACCTTC
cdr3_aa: CASSLEGQGAPGYTF

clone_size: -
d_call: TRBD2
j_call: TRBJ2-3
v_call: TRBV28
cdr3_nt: TGTGCCAGCAGTCCTCGACTAGCGGGAACGGACACAGATACGCAGTATTTT
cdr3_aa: CASSPRLAGTDTDTQYF

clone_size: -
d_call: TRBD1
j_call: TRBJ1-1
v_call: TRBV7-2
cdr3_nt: TGTGCCAGCAGAAACAGGGGTAACACTGAAGCTTTCTTT
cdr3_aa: CASRNRGNTEAFF

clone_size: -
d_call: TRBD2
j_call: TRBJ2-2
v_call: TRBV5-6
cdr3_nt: TGTGCCAGCAGCCGGAGGACTAGCAGCTACACCGGGGAGCTGTTTTTT
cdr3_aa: CASSRRTSSYTGELFF

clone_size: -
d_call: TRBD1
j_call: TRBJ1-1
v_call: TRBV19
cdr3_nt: TGTGCCAGTAGCGAACCCACGAAGAGGACAGGGGGCTTGACTGAAGCTTTCTTT
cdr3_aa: CASSEPTKRTGGLTEAFF

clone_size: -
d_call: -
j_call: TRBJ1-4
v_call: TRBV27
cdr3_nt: TGTGCCAGCAGGAAATCCGGGGAGGGAGGTGAAAAACTGTTTTTT
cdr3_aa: CASRKSGEGGEKLFF

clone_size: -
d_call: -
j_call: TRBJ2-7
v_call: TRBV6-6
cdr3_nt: TGTGCCAGCAGCCGCCGGGTAGGGCAGTACTTC
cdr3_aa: CASSRRVGQYF

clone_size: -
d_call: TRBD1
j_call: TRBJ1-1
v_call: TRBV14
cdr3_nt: TGTGCCAGCAGCCAGTGGACAGGACCACATGAAGCTTTCTTT
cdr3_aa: CASSQWTGPHEAFF

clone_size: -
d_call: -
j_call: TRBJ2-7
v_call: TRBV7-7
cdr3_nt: TGTGCTAGCAGCCCAGACCCGGCTAGCTCCTACGAGCAGTACTTC
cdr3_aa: CASSPDPASSYEQYF

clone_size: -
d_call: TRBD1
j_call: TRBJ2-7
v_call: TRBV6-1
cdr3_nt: TGTGCCAGCAGTATGGGACAGGAAGGGACCTACGAGCAGTACTTC
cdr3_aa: CASSMGQEGTYEQYF

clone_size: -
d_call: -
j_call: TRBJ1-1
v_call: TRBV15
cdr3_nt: TGTGCCACCAGCAGAGATGCACAGCTGAACACTGAAGCTTTCTTT
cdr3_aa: CATSRDAQLNTEAFF

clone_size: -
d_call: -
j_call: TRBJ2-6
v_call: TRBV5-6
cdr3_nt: TGTGCCAGCAGCTTGGTACAGGGCCCCTTTGGGGCCAACGTCCTGACTTTC
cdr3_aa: CASSLVQGPFGANVLTF

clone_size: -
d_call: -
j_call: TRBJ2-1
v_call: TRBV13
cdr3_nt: TGTGCCAGCAGCCTGAACCTACTAGGCAGCGAGCAGTTCTTC
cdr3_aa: CASSLNLLGSEQFF

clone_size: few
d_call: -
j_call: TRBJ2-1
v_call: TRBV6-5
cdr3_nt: TGTGCCAGCAGCCTATACAATGAGCAGTTCTTC
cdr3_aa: CASSLYNEQFF

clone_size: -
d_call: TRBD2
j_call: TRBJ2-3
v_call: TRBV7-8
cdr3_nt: TGTGCCAGCAGCTGGAAAAACGGGACTAGCGGAAACACAGATACGCAGTATTTT
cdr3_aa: CASSWKNGTSGNTDTQYF

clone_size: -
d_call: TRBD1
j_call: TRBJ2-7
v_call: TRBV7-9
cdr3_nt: TGTGCCAGCAGCGTCTGGGACAGGGAAAACGAGCAGTACTTC
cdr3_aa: CASSVWDRENEQYF

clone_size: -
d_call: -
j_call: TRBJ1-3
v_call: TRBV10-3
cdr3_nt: TGTGCCATCAGTGAGTCCCGGGGGGCGAGCTCTGGAAACACCATATATTTT
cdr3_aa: CAISESRGASSGNTIYF

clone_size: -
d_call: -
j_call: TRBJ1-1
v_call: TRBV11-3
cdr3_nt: TGTGCCAGCAGCTTAGGAGGGAACACTGAAGCTTTCTTT
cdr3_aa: CASSLGGNTEAFF

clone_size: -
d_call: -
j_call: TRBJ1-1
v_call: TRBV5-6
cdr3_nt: TGTGCCAGCAGCATATCGCGACTTTCCGGGACAATTCAAAAAGCTTTCTTT
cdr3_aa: CASSISRLSGTIQKAFF

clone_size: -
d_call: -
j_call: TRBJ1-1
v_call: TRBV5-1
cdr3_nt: TGCGCCAGCAGCTTGTGGGCAAGGTTCATGAACACTGAAGCTTTCTTT
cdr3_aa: CASSLWARFMNTEAFF

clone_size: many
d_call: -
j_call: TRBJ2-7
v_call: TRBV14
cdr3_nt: TGTGCCAGCAGCCAAGATCCCAGGACGGCGGGCGCCCCCCACGAGCAGTACTTC
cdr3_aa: CASSQDPRTAGAPHEQYF

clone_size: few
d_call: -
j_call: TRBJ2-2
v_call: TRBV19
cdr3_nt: TGTGCCAGTAGACAGGGGAACACCGGGGAGCTGTTTTTT
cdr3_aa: CASRQGNTGELFF

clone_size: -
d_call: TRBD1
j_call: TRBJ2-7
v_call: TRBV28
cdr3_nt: TGTGCCAGCAGTCTCCCGACAGGGGCACCCTACGAGCAGTACTTC
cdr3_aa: CASSLPTGAPYEQYF

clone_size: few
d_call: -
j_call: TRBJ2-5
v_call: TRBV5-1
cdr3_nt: TGCGCCAGCAGCTTGAGCACGGGGTCCTTAGAGACCCAGTACTTC
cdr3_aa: CASSLSTGSLETQYF

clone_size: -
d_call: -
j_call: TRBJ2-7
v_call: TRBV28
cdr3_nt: TGTGCCAGCACCAATCTGCGGGACGACTACGAGCAGTACTTC
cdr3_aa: CASTNLRDDYEQYF

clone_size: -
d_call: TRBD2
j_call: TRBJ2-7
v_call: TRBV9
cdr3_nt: TGTGCCAGCAGCGTTGGACTAGCGGGATACGAGCAGTACTTC
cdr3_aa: CASSVGLAGYEQYF

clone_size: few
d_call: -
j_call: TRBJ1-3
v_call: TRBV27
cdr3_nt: TGTGCCAGCAGGGACAGTGTAAACACCATATATTTT
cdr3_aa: CASRDSVNTIYF

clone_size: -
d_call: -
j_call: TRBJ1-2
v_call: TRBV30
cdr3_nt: TGTGCCTGTCTACAGGGAGCCTACACCTTC
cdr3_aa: CACLQGAYTF

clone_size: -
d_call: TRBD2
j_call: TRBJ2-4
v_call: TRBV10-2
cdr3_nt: TGCGCCAGCAGTGAGTCGGGCCGGGGGGCCGGGAGGGGAAACATTCAGTACTTC
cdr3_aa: CASSESGRGAGRGNIQYF

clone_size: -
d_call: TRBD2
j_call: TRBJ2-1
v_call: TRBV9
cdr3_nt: TGTGCCAGCAGCCCAGGTGGACTAGCGGCTAACAATGAGCAGTTCTTC
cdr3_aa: CASSPGGLAANNEQFF